The 7 T cell receptor beta chains presented below share a single source sample, sequenced in a study of blood T cells in healthy people across ages. The second PCR ran roughly 7 to 12 cycles with a sample-barcoded 5' primer and J-beta primers. TCRdb reprocessed the 5' RACE reads with MiXCR, giving one entry per CDR3 protein. The table records 350,000 to 450,000 distinct CDR3 sequences, roughly half of them present only once. The source material was blood. These receptors were obtained from a man in his fifties or sixties in good health.

The table lists this clonotype with a count of one. The rearrangement links TRBV6-5 to TRBJ2-3, with 8 bases identical to TRBD1. Germline CDR1 and CDR2: MNHEY and SVGAGI. The ends lost 11 bases at V and 0 bases at J; junction bases unmatched: 7. This CDR3 region has 14 residues. In DNA, the CDR3 is TGTGCCTCAAACAGGGGGTCCAGCACAGATACGCAGTATTTT. Translation: CASNRGSSTDTQYF.

To note about this clonotype: One end of the junction fails to match germline, which may point to a read error. V gene TRBV29-1 combines with J gene TRBJ2-1; 8 nucleotides align to TRBD2. CDR1 is SQVTM, CDR2 ANQGSEA, per germline. This CDR3 has 15 residues. CDR3 sequence: CSVQGGGGSYNEQFF. CDR3 bases: TGCAGCGTCCAAGGAGGCGGGGGGTCCTACAATGAGCAGTTTTTC.

The chain links TRBV28 to TRBJ2-7, with D possibly being TRBD1 (6 bases). CDR1 and CDR2 from the germline V gene are MDHEN and SYDVKM. The CDR3 contains 15 residues. Deletions cut 9 bases from V and 1 base from J, with 19 bases between. CDR3 nucleotides: TGTGCCAGTACCCCTCCAGGGGTCGTTTCCTACGAGCAGTACTTC. Translated, it gives CASTPPGVVSYEQYF.

The J gene is TRBJ2-1, the V gene TRBV4-3; 11 positions match TRBD2. This CDR3 spans 17 amino acids. Germline V gives CDR1 LGHNA, CDR2 YSLEER. After removal of 4 bases from V and 4 bases from J, the junction contained 9 bases not matched to a gene. CDR3 in DNA: TGCGCCAGCAGCCGTCGGCTAGCGGGAGGACAGTACAATGAGCAGTTCTTC. It encodes CASSRRLAGGQYNEQFF.

About this clonotype itself: The junction does not match germline at one end; this may be a read error. CDR3 amino acids: CAISAGQGVTTLHF. CDR3 bases: TGTGCCATCAGTGCCGGACAGGGGGTGACCACCCTCCACTTT. The chain combines TRBV6-5 with TRBJ1-6, with 10 positions matching TRBD1. The germline CDR1 and CDR2 sequences are MNHEY and SVGAGI. CDR3 length: 14 amino acids.

CDR3 in DNA: TGTGCCAGCAGTTACCACCGTCCCCAGAATGAGCAGTTCTTC. It is translated as CASSYHRPQNEQFF. V usage is TRBV28 and J usage is TRBJ2-1; D unclear. CDR1 and CDR2 from the germline V gene are MDHEN and SYDVKM. V was shortened by 4 bases and J by 7 bases, with 14 bases between the two germline ends. CDR3 length: 14 amino acids.

This chain connects TRBV3-1 to TRBJ1-2; tentatively, D is TRBD1 (5 bases). V dropped 4 bases and J dropped 9 bases, with 15 bases sitting between them. The CDR3 totals 13 residues. Germline V lookup: CDR1 LGHDT, CDR2 YNNKEL (reference sequence). This CDR3 reads CASSPQEAISYTF. CDR3 sequence (DNA): TGTGCCAGCAGCCCACAGGAAGCCATTAGCTACACCTTC.